Following are 6 T cell receptor beta chains from one sample sequenced in a study of OX40 agonist ivuxolimab in advanced cancers. Generated by immunoSEQ multiplex PCR, the TCRdb table keeps only in-frame clones and is missing some. The repertoire holds around 100,000 clones, with 90% as singletons. Sequenced material: CD4+ or CD8+ T cells sorted from blood, taken in a trial of the OX40 agonist ivuxolimab. The source of these receptors is an adult with an advanced solid tumor such as melanoma, head and neck, liver or kidney cancer.

The V call is TRBV5-4, the J call TRBJ1-5; D possibly corresponds to TRBD1 (5 bases). The CDR3 sequence is 15 residues long. V lost 0 bases and J 4 bases, leaving 11 bases between the germline ends. Germline V gene data show CDR1 as SGHNT and CDR2 as YYREEE (reference sequence). The CDR3 reads CASSLGRGANQPQHF. The CDR3 nucleotides are TGTGCCAGCAGCTTGGGTAGAGGGGCTAATCAGCCCCAGCATTTT.

This chain connects TRBV7-9 to TRBJ2-5; 7 bases fit TRBD2. Germline CDR1 SEHNR, CDR2 FQNEAQ (reference sequence). The CDR3 has 15 residues. Trimming took 1 base from V and 2 from J; bases not matched to a gene: 4. The CDR3 is CASSLGRTSQETQYF. CDR3 coding DNA: TGTGCCAGCAGCTTAGGGAGGACTAGTCAAGAGACCCAGTACTTC. The variable domain in full, completed from reference TRBV7-9 and TRBJ2-5, reads DTGVSQNPRHKITKRGQNVTFRCDPISEHNRLYWYRQTLGQGPEFLTYFQNEAQLEKSRLLSDRFSAERPKGSFSTLEIQRTEQGDSAMYLCASSLGRTSQETQYFGPGTRLLVL.

The rearrangement joins TRBV5-1 to TRBJ2-1, with D uncertain. CDR3 length equals 14 residues. The V end was cut by 2 bases, the J end by 1 base, with 7 bases between. The germline V gene encodes CDR1 SGHRS and CDR2 YFSETQ. CDR3 bases: TGCGCCAGCAGCTTCGGGCAGTCCTACAATGAGCAGTTCTTC. Encoded protein: CASSFGQSYNEQFF.

The chain uses TRBV11-2 and TRBJ1-6; D gene uncertain. Trimming stripped 0 bases from V and 6 bases from J, with 9 bases between. Per the germline V gene, CDR1 is SGHAT and CDR2 is FQNNGV. The CDR3 is made up of 15 amino acids. CDR3 coding DNA: TGTGCCAGCAGCTTAGATCGTCTGCGTAATTCACCCCTCCACTTT. Encoded protein: CASSLDRLRNSPLHF.

The chain combines TRBV6-6 with TRBJ2-7; the D call may be TRBD1 or TRBD2 (5 bases each). Trimming took off 6 bases at V and 6 bases at J, with 12 bases between the two ends. Germline V lookup: CDR1 MNHNY, CDR2 SVGAGI (reference sequence). The CDR3 runs 12 residues. The DNA of the CDR3 is TGTGCCAGCAGCTCCGGGGCGGGCGAGCAGTACTTC. Its protein product is CASSSGAGEQYF.

The rearrangement joins TRBV9 to TRBJ2-3; TRBD1 aligns across 12 bases. J was trimmed by 1 base and V by 0 bases; bases with no gene match: 3. The CDR3 is 17 amino acids. Germline V gene sequence: CDR1 SGDLS, CDR2 YYNGEE. CDR3 amino acids: CASSVGDRGPGTDTQYF. The DNA of the CDR3 is TGTGCCAGCAGCGTAGGGGACAGGGGGCCCGGCACAGATACGCAGTATTTT.